This is a list of T cell receptor beta chains from one sample in a study of T cell responses to AZD1222 COVID-19 vaccine. TCRdb keeps only in-frame clones here, not all; method: immunoSEQ multiplex PCR. There are 100,000 to 150,000 clones in the sample; roughly nine tenths occur only once, and 5.5% to 7% lies in the top ten. Sample: peripheral blood, taken on day 0 of AZD1222 vaccination. Receptors were obtained from an adult in good health. CDR3s include the opening cysteine and the closing phenylalanine or tryptophan. A D gene is named only where the DNA matches it firmly. Expanded clones are given a class, and other clones once, few, many or no size at all.

CDR3: CASSLDRAGNTIYF
DNA: TGTGCCAGCAGTCTGGACAGGGCTGGAAACACCATATATTTT
D: TRBD1
J: TRBJ1-3
V: TRBV6-5
size: few

CDR3: CASSYSGAAGGEKLFF
DNA: TGTGCCAGCAGTTACTCGGGTGCGGCAGGGGGTGAAAAACTGTTTTTT
D: TRBD1
J: TRBJ1-4
V: TRBV6-5
size: NA

CDR3: CASSLYGGGGEQYF
DNA: TGTGCCAGCAGCTTGTATGGGGGGGGCGGGGAGCAGTACTTC
D: NA
J: TRBJ2-7
V: TRBV5-4
size: NA

CDR3: CATSWDRGYNEQFF
DNA: TGTGCCACCAGCTGGGACAGGGGCTACAATGAGCAGTTCTTC
D: TRBD1
J: TRBJ2-1
V: TRBV15
size: NA

CDR3: CASSWKDRVEAFF
DNA: TGCGCCAGCAGCTGGAAGGACAGGGTTGAAGCTTTCTTT
D: TRBD1
J: TRBJ1-1
V: TRBV5-1
size: once

CDR3: CASSPGGSNSYNSPLHF
DNA: TGTGCCAGCTCCCCAGGGGGTTCTAACTCCTATAATTCACCCCTCCACTTT
D: TRBD1
J: TRBJ1-6
V: TRBV18
size: once

CDR3: CASSLDPGTHGYTF
DNA: TGTGCCAGCAGCTTAGATCCAGGGACCCATGGCTACACCTTC
D: NA
J: TRBJ1-2
V: TRBV5-5
size: NA

CDR3: CASSPEGVAGNTIYF
DNA: TGTGCCAGCAGCCCTGAGGGGGTAGCTGGAAACACCATATATTTT
D: NA
J: TRBJ1-3
V: TRBV9
size: NA

CDR3: CAGHSGGDSGNTIYF
DNA: TGTGCCGGCCATTCCGGGGGGGACTCTGGAAACACCATATATTTT
D: NA
J: TRBJ1-3
V: TRBV28
size: few

CDR3: CASSAQGGQPQHF
DNA: TGTGCCAGCAGCGCCCAGGGAGGTCAGCCCCAGCATTTT
D: NA
J: TRBJ1-5
V: TRBV7-2
size: NA

CDR3: CASSRITGQAYGYTF
DNA: TGTGCCAGCAGCCGCATAACAGGACAGGCCTATGGCTACACCTTC
D: TRBD1
J: TRBJ1-2
V: TRBV5-6
size: NA

CDR3: CASSQDMLARSSYEQYF
DNA: TGCGCCAGCAGCCAAGATATGCTGGCACGGAGCTCCTACGAGCAGTACTTC
D: NA
J: TRBJ2-7
V: TRBV4-1
size: NA

CDR3: CASSLEGGAYNEQFF
DNA: TGTGCTAGCAGCTTAGAAGGGGGGGCCTACAATGAGCAGTTCTTC
D: NA
J: TRBJ2-1
V: TRBV7-7
size: NA

CDR3: CASSRGNAPGNTIYF
DNA: TGTGCCAGCAGCCGCGGGAACGCTCCGGGAAACACCATATATTTT
D: NA
J: TRBJ1-3
V: TRBV7-9
size: NA

CDR3: CASSPAGQGDNEQFF
DNA: TGTGCCAGCTCACCTGCAGGACAGGGGGACAATGAGCAGTTCTTC
D: TRBD1
J: TRBJ2-1
V: TRBV18
size: NA

CDR3: CASSATGSRSINYGYTF
DNA: TGCGCCAGCAGCGCAACGGGTAGTCGAAGCATTAACTATGGCTACACCTTC
D: NA
J: TRBJ1-2
V: TRBV5-1
size: NA

CDR3: CASSWGTTNTEAFF
DNA: TGTGCCAGCAGTTGGGGGACCACTAACACTGAAGCTTTCTTT
D: NA
J: TRBJ1-1
V: TRBV6-2/TRBV6-3
size: NA

CDR3: CASTFDRHYQPQHF
DNA: TGTGCCAGCACCTTCGACAGGCACTATCAGCCCCAGCATTTT
D: NA
J: TRBJ1-5
V: TRBV2
size: few

CDR3: CASSSGATNEKLFF
DNA: TGTGCCAGCAGCTCGGGGGCAACTAATGAAAAACTGTTTTTT
D: NA
J: TRBJ1-4
V: TRBV6-5
size: few

CDR3: CAWSGGGGYTF
DNA: TGTGCCTGGTCTGGGGGGGGTGGCTACACCTTC
D: NA
J: TRBJ1-2
V: TRBV30
size: NA

CDR3: CASSQTLLEMNQETQYF
DNA: TGTGCCAGCAGCCAAACCCTGCTAGAGATGAATCAAGAGACCCAGTACTTC
D: NA
J: TRBJ2-5
V: TRBV3-1/TRBV3-2
size: NA

CDR3: CASSSSSTDTQYF
DNA: TGTGCCAGTTCCAGTAGTAGCACAGATACGCAGTATTTT
D: NA
J: TRBJ2-3
V: TRBV7-9
size: NA

CDR3: CAISGLAGGLTDTQYF
DNA: TGTGCCATCAGCGGACTAGCGGGGGGACTCACAGATACGCAGTATTTT
D: TRBD2
J: TRBJ2-3
V: TRBV10-3
size: NA

CDR3: CAWRPGTTTPPTNEKLFF
DNA: TGTGCCTGGAGACCCGGGACCACCACCCCGCCGACTAATGAAAAACTGTTTTTT
D: NA
J: TRBJ1-4
V: TRBV30
size: NA

CDR3: CASSLTGQGGLQYF
DNA: TGCGCCAGCAGCCTGACGGGACAGGGGGGTTTGCAGTACTTC
D: TRBD1
J: TRBJ2-7
V: TRBV4-1
size: NA

CDR3: CASSLLNPWGYTF
DNA: TGTGCCAGCAGCCTCTTAAACCCTTGGGGCTACACCTTC
D: NA
J: TRBJ1-2
V: TRBV2
size: NA

CDR3: CASRGGTGENQPQHF
DNA: TGTGCCAGCAGGGGGGGGACAGGGGAAAATCAGCCCCAGCATTTT
D: TRBD1
J: TRBJ1-5
V: TRBV2
size: NA

CDR3: CASNEERDSPNSPLHF
DNA: TGTGCCAGTAATGAGGAGAGGGACAGCCCAAATTCACCCCTCCACTTT
D: TRBD1
J: TRBJ1-6
V: TRBV19
size: few

CDR3: CASSADPLNYGYTF
DNA: TGTGCCAGCAGCGCGGACCCTCTTAACTATGGCTACACCTTC
D: NA
J: TRBJ1-2
V: TRBV11-1
size: NA

CDR3: CAASPNSGNTIYF
DNA: TGTGCCGCCTCTCCGAACTCTGGAAACACCATATATTTT
D: NA
J: TRBJ1-3
V: TRBV10-3
size: NA

CDR3: CASRLAGLFTDTQYF
DNA: TGTGCCAGCCGCTTAGCGGGGTTGTTCACAGATACGCAGTATTTT
D: TRBD2
J: TRBJ2-3
V: TRBV27
size: NA

CDR3: CASSTGGEQYF
DNA: TGTGCCAGCAGTACGGGCGGGGAGCAGTACTTC
D: NA
J: TRBJ2-7
V: TRBV6-6
size: NA

CDR3: CASSLEWGSTEAFF
DNA: TGTGCCAGCAGCTTGGAATGGGGTTCCACTGAAGCTTTCTTT
D: NA
J: TRBJ1-1
V: TRBV5-5
size: NA

CDR3: CASNPGGTVSGPQHF
DNA: TGTGCCAGCAACCCCGGAGGGACGGTGTCGGGACCCCAGCATTTT
D: NA
J: TRBJ1-5
V: TRBV6-5
size: once

CDR3: CASRDSFENTEAFF
DNA: TGTGCCAGCAGAGACTCGTTTGAGAACACTGAAGCTTTCTTT
D: NA
J: TRBJ1-1
V: TRBV27
size: NA

CDR3: CASRDDYNQPQHF
DNA: TGTGCCAGCAGGGACGACTATAATCAGCCCCAGCATTTT
D: NA
J: TRBJ1-5
V: TRBV2
size: once

CDR3: CASRQGREQFF
DNA: TGTGCCAGCAGGCAAGGACGCGAGCAGTTCTTC
D: NA
J: TRBJ2-1
V: TRBV7-9
size: NA